The rows below give T cell receptor beta chains drawn from one sample of a study of tumor-infiltrating lymphocytes in localized non-small cell lung cancer. Sequencing used immunoSEQ multiplex PCR; TCRdb keeps in-frame clones, though not all of them. Among 9,500 to 13,000 clones, 65% to 80% were seen once, and the ten largest hold 15% to 20%. Material for sequencing was uninvolved lung tissue not adjacent to the tumor. The receptors come from a human donor with non-small cell lung cancer. Both conserved end residues are part of each CDR3. The D gene is left open where the match is weak. Clone size is stated in some rows and not others, as once, few, many or a class when expanded.

D gene	clone size	V gene	J gene	CDR3 DNA	CDR3 protein
NA	NA	TRBV13	TRBJ2-5	TGTGCCAGCAGCCCAGGACCCGAAGAGACCCAGTACTTC	CASSPGPEETQYF
TRBD1	NA	TRBV7-2	TRBJ2-4	TGTGCCAGCAGCTTCCGGGACAGGGGGGGCAAAAACATTCAGTACTTC	CASSFRDRGGKNIQYF
NA	few	TRBV7-9	TRBJ2-1	TGTGCCAGCAGCTCGATTGAGGACAATGAGCAGTTCTTC	CASSSIEDNEQFF
NA	NA	TRBV5-6	TRBJ2-1	TGTGCCAGCAGCTTGGGGGTGGCGGTAAGCTCCTACAATGAGCAGTTCTTC	CASSLGVAVSSYNEQFF
TRBD1	NA	TRBV28	TRBJ1-1	TGTGCCAGCTGGGGACAGGGAGGGAACACTGAAGCTTTCTTT	CASWGQGGNTEAFF
TRBD2	NA	TRBV5-1	TRBJ2-5	TGCGCCAGCAGCCTCGAGGCGTCCCTAGCGGGGGGAGAGACCCAGTACTTC	CASSLEASLAGGETQYF
NA	few	TRBV7-2	TRBJ1-2	TGTGCCAGCAGCCCAGAGGGACGAACTAACTATGGCTACACCTTC	CASSPEGRTNYGYTF
TRBD1	NA	TRBV2	TRBJ1-1	TGTGCCAGCAGGGGGGCAGGGACAGGGAACACTGAAGCTTTCTTT	CASRGAGTGNTEAFF
NA	NA	TRBV6-1	TRBJ1-1	TGTGCCAGCAGTGAAGTGTCCACTGAAGCTTTCTTT	CASSEVSTEAFF
NA	NA	TRBV6-5	TRBJ2-5	TGTGCCAGCAGTTACGGTCTTGCAGGGCAAGAGACCCAGTACTTC	CASSYGLAGQETQYF
NA	NA	TRBV7-6	TRBJ1-2	TGTGCCAGCAGCTTAGCGGTCGAAGATTTAGGTGGCTACACCTTC	CASSLAVEDLGGYTF